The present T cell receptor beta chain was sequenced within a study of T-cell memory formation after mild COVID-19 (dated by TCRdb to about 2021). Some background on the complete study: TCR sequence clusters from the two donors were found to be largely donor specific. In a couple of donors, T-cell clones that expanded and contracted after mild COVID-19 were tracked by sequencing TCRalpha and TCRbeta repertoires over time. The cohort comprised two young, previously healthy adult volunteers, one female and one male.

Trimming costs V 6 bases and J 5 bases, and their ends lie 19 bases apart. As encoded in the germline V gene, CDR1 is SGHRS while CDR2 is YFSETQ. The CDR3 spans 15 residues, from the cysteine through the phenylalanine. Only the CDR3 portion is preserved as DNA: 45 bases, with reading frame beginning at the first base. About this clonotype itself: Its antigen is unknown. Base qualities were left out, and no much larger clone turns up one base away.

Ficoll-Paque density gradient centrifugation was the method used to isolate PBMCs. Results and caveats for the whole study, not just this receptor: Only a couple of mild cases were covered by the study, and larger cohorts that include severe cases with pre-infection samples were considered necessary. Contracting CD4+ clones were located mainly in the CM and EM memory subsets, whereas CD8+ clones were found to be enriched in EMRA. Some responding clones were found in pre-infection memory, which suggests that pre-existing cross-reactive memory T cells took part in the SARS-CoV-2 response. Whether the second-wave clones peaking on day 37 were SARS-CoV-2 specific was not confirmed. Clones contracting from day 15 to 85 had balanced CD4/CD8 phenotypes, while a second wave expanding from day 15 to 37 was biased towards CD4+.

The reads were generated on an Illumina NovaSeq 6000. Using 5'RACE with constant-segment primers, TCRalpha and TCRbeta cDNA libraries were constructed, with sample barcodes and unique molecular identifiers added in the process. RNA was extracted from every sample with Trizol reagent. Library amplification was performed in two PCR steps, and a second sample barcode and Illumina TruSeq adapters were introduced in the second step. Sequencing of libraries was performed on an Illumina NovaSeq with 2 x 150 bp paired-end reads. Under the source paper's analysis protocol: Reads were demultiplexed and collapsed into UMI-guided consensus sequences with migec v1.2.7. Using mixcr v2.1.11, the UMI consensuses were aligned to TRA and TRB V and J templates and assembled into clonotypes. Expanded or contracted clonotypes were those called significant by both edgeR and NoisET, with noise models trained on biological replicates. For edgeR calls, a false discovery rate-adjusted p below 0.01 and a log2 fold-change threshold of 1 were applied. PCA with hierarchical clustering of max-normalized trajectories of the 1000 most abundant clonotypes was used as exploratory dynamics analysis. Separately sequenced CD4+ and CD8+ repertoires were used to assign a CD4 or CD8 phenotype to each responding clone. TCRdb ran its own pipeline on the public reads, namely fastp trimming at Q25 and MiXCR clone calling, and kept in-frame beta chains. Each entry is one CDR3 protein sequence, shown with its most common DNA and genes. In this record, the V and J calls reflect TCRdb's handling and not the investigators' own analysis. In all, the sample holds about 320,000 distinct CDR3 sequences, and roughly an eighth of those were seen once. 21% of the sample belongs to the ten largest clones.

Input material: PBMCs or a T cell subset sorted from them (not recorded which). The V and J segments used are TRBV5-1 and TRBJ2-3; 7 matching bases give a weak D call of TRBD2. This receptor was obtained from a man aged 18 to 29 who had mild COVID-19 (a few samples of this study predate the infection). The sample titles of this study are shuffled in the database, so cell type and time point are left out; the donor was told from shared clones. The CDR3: CASTDPAGAKDTQYF. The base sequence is TGCGCCAGCACGGATCCGGCGGGGGCTAAAGATACGCAGTATTTT.